This is a list of T cell receptor beta chains from one sample in a study of vaccination effects on CD4 cells after COVID-19. Antigens for these TCRs are unknown. Only in-frame clones appear in the TCRdb table, and some are missing; sequencing was by immunoSEQ multiplex PCR. There are about 46,000 clones in the sample; about 74% occur only once, and approximately 8.6% lies in the top ten. Sequenced here: CD4+ T cells from PBMCs cultured without peptide, sampled before COVID-19 vaccination. The receptor source for this set is a human donor who had a prior SARS-CoV-2 infection. Each CDR3 is given with its conserved first and last residue. A D gene is named only where the DNA matches it firmly. Clone size appears in some rows only: once, few, many, or a class for an expanded clone.

V	size	J	D	CDR3	DNA
TRBV11-3	few	TRBJ1-2	NA	CASSFGGGYGYTF	TGTGCCAGCAGCTTTGGGGGGGGCTATGGCTACACCTTC
TRBV11-2	NA	TRBJ2-4	NA	CASTQGLAKNIQYF	TGTGCCAGCACCCAGGGGCTAGCCAAAAACATTCAGTACTTC
TRBV27	NA	TRBJ1-2	TRBD1	CASSLLYRSRQGFNYGYTF	TGTGCCAGCAGTTTATTGTATAGAAGCCGACAGGGATTTAACTATGGCTACACCTTC
TRBV5-5	NA	TRBJ1-4	NA	CASSFRWQSNEKLFF	TGTGCCAGCAGCTTTCGGTGGCAGAGCAATGAAAAACTGTTTTTT
TRBV5-6	NA	TRBJ1-4	TRBD1	CASSWGQGLSTNEKLFF	TGTGCCAGCAGCTGGGGACAGGGATTATCGACTAATGAAAAACTGTTTTTT
TRBV12-3/TRBV12-4	NA	TRBJ2-1	NA	CASSPDNYNEQFF	TGTGCCAGCAGCCCGGACAACTACAATGAGCAGTTCTTC
TRBV11-3	NA	TRBJ2-7	TRBD2	CASSLGSGGYEQYF	TGTGCCAGCAGCTTAGGCAGCGGGGGCTACGAGCAGTACTTC
TRBV5-5	NA	TRBJ2-5	TRBD2	CASSPSGVYQETQYF	TGTGCCAGCAGCCCTAGCGGAGTGTACCAAGAGACCCAGTACTTC
TRBV5-1	NA	TRBJ2-2	NA	CASSLLPGGELFF	TGCGCCAGCAGCCTATTACCGGGCGGGGAGCTGTTTTTT
TRBV11-2	NA	TRBJ2-4	TRBD2	CASSLVVLAGGLNIQYF	TGTGCCAGCAGCTTAGTAGTACTAGCGGGGGGGTTGAACATTCAGTACTTC
TRBV15	NA	TRBJ2-1	NA	CATSRGFVMRADEQFF	TGTGCCACCAGCAGAGGGTTCGTAATGAGGGCAGATGAGCAGTTCTTC
TRBV14	NA	TRBJ1-1	NA	CASSQDWQLNTEAFF	TGTGCCAGCAGCCAAGACTGGCAATTGAACACTGAAGCTTTCTTT
TRBV9	NA	TRBJ2-1	TRBD2	CASSVTSGVGEQFF	TGTGCCAGCAGCGTGACTAGCGGGGTTGGTGAGCAGTTCTTC
TRBV5-1	NA	TRBJ1-4	NA	CASSLGPGVGNEKLFF	TGCGCCAGCAGCTTGGGTCCAGGGGTAGGGAATGAAAAACTGTTTTTT
TRBV7-9	once	TRBJ1-6	NA	CASSLEQGPFSLHF	TGTGCCAGCAGCTTAGAGCAGGGCCCCTTCTCCCTCCACTTT
TRBV2	NA	TRBJ2-5	TRBD1	CASITGGKETQYF	TGTGCCAGCATCACAGGGGGGAAAGAGACCCAGTACTTC
TRBV6-5	NA	TRBJ1-5	NA	CASSYPGQPQHF	TGTGCCAGCAGTTACCCTGGTCAGCCCCAGCATTTT
TRBV6-9	NA	TRBJ2-7	TRBD2	CASRTGTSGYEQYF	TGTGCCAGTCGGACCGGGACTAGCGGATACGAGCAGTACTTC
TRBV2	NA	TRBJ1-3	NA	CASRRTVSSGNTIYF	TGTGCCAGCAGAAGGACAGTGAGCTCTGGAAACACCATATATTTT
TRBV25-1	NA	TRBJ1-5	NA	CASSEWALQPQHF	TGTGCCAGCAGTGAATGGGCACTTCAGCCCCAGCATTTT
TRBV6-2/TRBV6-3	NA	TRBJ2-5	TRBD1	CASSSIDRAGGLETQYF	TGTGCCAGCAGTTCGATCGACAGGGCGGGCGGATTAGAGACCCAGTACTTC
TRBV10-3	few	TRBJ2-1	TRBD2	CAISEPIGTSGRGDSYNEQFF	TGTGCCATCAGTGAGCCGATCGGGACTAGCGGGAGGGGGGACTCCTACAATGAGCAGTTCTTC
TRBV27	NA	TRBJ1-1	TRBD1	CASSGTVNTEAFF	TGTGCCAGCAGTGGGACAGTGAACACTGAAGCTTTCTTT
TRBV19	NA	TRBJ1-6	TRBD1	CASMTGTGNSPLHF	TGTGCCAGCATGACAGGGACGGGTAATTCACCCCTCCACTTT
TRBV18	NA	TRBJ1-2	TRBD1	CASSPTGQSNYGYTF	TGTGCCAGCTCACCGACGGGACAGTCTAACTATGGCTACACCTTC
TRBV10-2	few	TRBJ1-2	NA	CASSSTVPNYGYTF	TGCGCCAGCAGTTCGACAGTCCCGAACTATGGCTACACCTTC
TRBV6-1	once	TRBJ2-7	NA	CASSDYYEQYF	TGTGCCAGCAGTGATTACTACGAGCAGTACTTC
TRBV18	many	TRBJ2-5	NA	CASSPFSGGKETQYF	TGTGCCAGCTCACCATTCTCCGGCGGGAAAGAGACCCAGTACTTC
TRBV12-2	NA	TRBJ2-5	NA	CAPKRGGLDKAPEETQYF	TGTGCACCGAAGAGGGGGGGCCTAGACAAGGCCCCCGAGGAGACCCAGTACTTC
TRBV19	few	TRBJ2-1	TRBD2	CASRKIGGDNEQFF	TGTGCCAGTAGGAAAATCGGGGGGGACAATGAGCAGTTCTTC